Listed below are T cell receptor beta chains from one sample, sequenced in a study of T cell responses to AZD1222 COVID-19 vaccine. TCRdb's table, derived via immunoSEQ multiplex PCR, lists solely in-frame clones and lacks some. This table holds more than 250,000 clones, more than 80% found once. Sequenced here: peripheral blood, sampled on day 0 of AZD1222 vaccination. The receptors originated from an adult in good health. The CDR3 runs from the conserved cysteine through the conserved F or W. The order of the fields is D gene, J gene, V gene, clone size, CDR3 protein, CDR3 DNA. D genes are given only for firm matches. Size is omitted from some rows. Given values are once, few, many or a class for expanded clones.

-,TRBJ2-7,TRBV2,-,CASSEWYEQYF,TGTGCCAGCAGTGAGTGGTACGAGCAGTACTTC
-,TRBJ1-5,TRBV28,-,CASSSEGKGTHF,TGTGCCAGCAGTTCAGAGGGCAAAGGAACACATTTT
TRBD2,TRBJ2-7,TRBV9,-,CASSVGAGFYEQYF,TGTGCCAGCAGCGTAGGAGCGGGGTTTTACGAGCAGTACTTC
TRBD2,TRBJ2-7,TRBV6-6,-,CASSSRGLEDEQYF,TGTGCCAGCAGTTCCCGGGGACTAGAGGACGAGCAGTACTTC
TRBD1,TRBJ1-2,TRBV28,-,CASGSGSRGQGYTF,TGTGCCAGCGGTAGTGGCTCCAGGGGGCAAGGCTACACCTTC
-,TRBJ2-7,TRBV27,-,CASHSLGLGAYEQYF,TGTGCCAGTCACTCCCTAGGGCTTGGGGCCTACGAGCAGTACTTC
TRBD2,TRBJ2-4,TRBV28,-,CASSISGVSKNIQYF,TGTGCCAGCAGCATTAGCGGGGTGAGCAAAAACATTCAGTACTTC
-,TRBJ1-2,TRBV27,-,CASSSLSLGESRGYTF,TGTGCCAGCAGTTCCCTGAGTCTCGGGGAATCTCGGGGCTACACCTTC
TRBD1,TRBJ2-7,TRBV6-2/TRBV6-3,-,CASSPQGAIAYEQYF,TGTGCCAGCAGCCCACAGGGGGCGATAGCCTACGAGCAGTACTTC
-,TRBJ2-1,TRBV10-2,-,CASSESTDYNEQFF,TGCGCCAGCAGTGAGTCGACCGACTACAATGAGCAGTTCTTC
TRBD1,TRBJ1-1,TRBV11-2,-,CASSPRPRGRVAFF,TGTGCCAGCAGCCCCCGGCCCAGGGGGCGGGTAGCTTTCTTT
-,TRBJ2-7,TRBV10-3,-,CAISENYYEQYF,TGTGCCATCAGTGAAAACTACTACGAGCAGTACTTC
-,TRBJ1-1,TRBV5-6,once,CASSLGSHGAEAFF,TGTGCCAGCAGCTTGGGTTCGCATGGAGCTGAAGCTTTCTTT
TRBD2,TRBJ2-3,TRBV18,-,CASSPPLAGVTDTQYF,TGTGCCAGCTCACCGCCCCTAGCGGGAGTCACAGATACGCAGTATTTT
-,TRBJ2-7,TRBV29-1,few,CSVGGYRANEQYF,TGCAGCGTTGGAGGTTATCGGGCCAACGAGCAGTACTTC
TRBD2,TRBJ2-7,TRBV10-3,-,CAITRTSGKYEQYF,TGTGCCATCACCCGGACTAGCGGAAAATACGAGCAGTACTTC
TRBD2,TRBJ2-1,TRBV4-1,-,CASSQGTSVINEQFF,TGCGCCAGCAGCCAAGGGACTAGCGTTATAAATGAGCAGTTCTTC
TRBD1,TRBJ2-3,TRBV2,-,CASTPGQGATDTQYF,TGTGCCAGCACCCCCGGACAGGGGGCTACAGATACGCAGTATTTT
TRBD2,TRBJ2-7,TRBV28,-,CASSPPTTSGRGEQYF,TGTGCCAGCAGTCCCCCGACGACTAGCGGGAGAGGCGAGCAGTACTTC
-,TRBJ2-7,TRBV21-1,-,CASWTGQGTLRPVEQYF,TGTGCCAGCTGGACGGGACAGGGTACCCTTCGTCCGGTTGAGCAGTACTTC
-,TRBJ1-3,TRBV5-1,-,CASSPGTVGNTIYF,TGCGCCAGCAGCCCTGGGACGGTTGGAAACACCATATATTTT
TRBD1,TRBJ1-1,TRBV12-3/TRBV12-4,-,CASSRTSEGAAFF,TGTGCCAGCAGTCGGACATCCGAGGGGGCAGCTTTCTTT
-,TRBJ2-3,TRBV24-1,-,CATSDGQDTSTDTQYF,TGTGCCACCAGTGATGGACAAGATACTAGCACAGATACGCAGTATTTT
TRBD2,TRBJ2-7,TRBV7-9,-,CASSPRLAGTTYEQYF,TGTGCCAGCAGCCCCAGACTAGCGGGAACTACCTACGAGCAGTACTTC
-,TRBJ2-7,TRBV7-3,once,CASSYLQGPPSLGEQYF,TGTGCCAGCAGCTACCTCCAGGGGCCCCCGTCTCTGGGCGAGCAGTACTTC
TRBD2,TRBJ2-1,TRBV3-1/TRBV3-2,-,CASSHHGTSANEQFF,TGTGCCAGCAGCCATCACGGGACTAGCGCGAATGAGCAGTTCTTC
-,TRBJ1-4,TRBV3-1/TRBV3-2,-,CASSLLTGYGNEKLFF,TGTGCCAGCAGCCTACTAACAGGGTACGGTAATGAAAAACTGTTTTTT
TRBD2,TRBJ2-7,TRBV28,-,CASSAPGTSAYEQYF,TGTGCCAGCAGTGCCCCCGGGACTAGCGCCTACGAGCAGTACTTC
TRBD1,TRBJ2-2,TRBV5-4,-,CASSLAGQYTGELFF,TGTGCCAGCAGCTTGGCGGGACAGTACACCGGGGAGCTGTTTTTT
-,TRBJ2-2,TRBV28,-,CASSLGGGTGELFF,TGTGCCAGCAGTTTAGGAGGGGGTACCGGGGAGCTGTTTTTT
-,TRBJ2-5,TRBV7-2,-,CASSLRGAGETQYF,TGTGCCAGCAGCTTACGAGGGGCGGGGGAGACCCAGTACTTC
-,TRBJ1-3,TRBV4-1,-,CASSPGGGNGNTIYF,TGCGCCAGCAGCCCCGGGGGGGGGAATGGAAACACCATATATTTT
TRBD1,TRBJ1-3,TRBV28,once,CASSAGTGVGNTIYF,TGTGCCAGCAGCGCCGGGACAGGGGTTGGAAACACCATATATTTT
-,TRBJ1-1,TRBV5-4,-,CASSLRNTEAFF,TGTGCCAGCAGCCTTCGGAACACTGAAGCTTTCTTT
TRBD2,TRBJ2-7,TRBV10-3,-,CAISESGGRIDEQYF,TGTGCCATCAGTGAGTCGGGAGGGAGGATCGACGAGCAGTACTTC
TRBD2,TRBJ2-7,TRBV4-2,-,CASSQERGGTYEQYF,TGTGCCAGCAGCCAAGAACGGGGGGGGACCTACGAGCAGTACTTC
TRBD2,TRBJ2-1,TRBV3-1/TRBV3-2,-,CASSSRTSGGYNEQFF,TGTGCCAGCAGCTCCCGGACTAGCGGTGGATACAATGAGCAGTTCTTC
-,TRBJ2-3,TRBV19,-,CASSIGEAADTQYF,TGTGCCAGTAGTATAGGAGAGGCCGCAGATACGCAGTATTTT
-,TRBJ1-5,TRBV5-1,-,CASSLDGRAQPQHF,TGCGCCAGCAGCTTGGATGGCAGGGCTCAGCCCCAGCATTTT
-,TRBJ1-1,TRBV6-2/TRBV6-3,-,CASSYRGAGVNTEAFF,TGTGCCAGCAGTTACAGGGGGGCCGGTGTGAACACTGAAGCTTTCTTT
-,TRBJ2-1,TRBV21-1,-,CASSKLRALSYNEQFF,TGTGCCAGCAGCAAATTGAGGGCCCTATCCTACAATGAGCAGTTCTTC
TRBD1,TRBJ2-1,TRBV10-3,-,CAIRPGQGVYNEQFF,TGTGCCATCAGGCCGGGACAGGGCGTTTACAATGAGCAGTTCTTC
TRBD1,TRBJ1-2,TRBV5-1,-,CASSDWTGSGNGYTF,TGCGCCAGCAGCGATTGGACAGGGAGTGGGAATGGCTACACCTTC
-,TRBJ2-5,TRBV7-6,-,CASSSQETQYF,TGTGCCAGCAGCTCCCAAGAGACCCAGTACTTC
-,TRBJ2-7,TRBV7-2,-,CASSLAGGQGYEQYF,TGTGCCAGCAGCTTAGCGGGAGGGCAGGGGTACGAGCAGTACTTC
-,TRBJ2-7,TRBV6-5,-,CASTAGQSYEQYF,TGTGCCAGCACCGCGGGACAGAGCTACGAGCAGTACTTC
-,TRBJ1-1,TRBV11-2,once,CASSRPPYTEAFF,TGTGCCAGCAGCCGCCCGCCCTACACTGAAGCTTTCTTT
-,TRBJ2-2,TRBV9,-,CASSVASPESHGELFF,TGTGCCAGCAGCGTAGCCTCCCCAGAATCGCACGGGGAGCTGTTTTTT
-,TRBJ2-3,TRBV11-2,-,CASSRGRTDTQYF,TGTGCCAGCAGCCGGGGGAGAACAGATACGCAGTATTTT
TRBD1,TRBJ2-7,TRBV5-6,-,CASSLALGTGGYEQYF,TGTGCCAGCAGCTTGGCCTTGGGGACAGGGGGCTACGAGCAGTACTTC
-,TRBJ2-1,TRBV7-6,-,CASSSPYASSYNEQFF,TGTGCCAGCAGCTCCCCCTACGCAAGCTCCTACAATGAGCAGTTCTTC
-,TRBJ2-1,TRBV7-8,few,CASSFGGPSYNEQFF,TGTGCCAGCAGCTTCGGGGGGCCCTCCTACAATGAGCAGTTCTTC
-,TRBJ2-7,TRBV11-2,-,CASSGTEVSYEQYF,TGTGCCAGCAGCGGGACGGAGGTTTCCTACGAGCAGTACTTC
-,TRBJ1-5,TRBV10-1,-,CAWTGGAGQPQHF,TGCGCCTGGACCGGGGGGGCGGGCCAGCCCCAGCATTTT
-,TRBJ1-5,TRBV19,-,CASTRKGVENQPQHF,TGTGCCAGTACCAGAAAGGGGGTTGAAAATCAGCCCCAGCATTTT
-,TRBJ2-7,TRBV5-1,-,CASSLVVGSGYEQYF,TGCGCCAGCAGCTTGGTAGTCGGGTCCGGCTACGAGCAGTACTTC
-,TRBJ1-1,TRBV6-2/TRBV6-3,-,CASSYGRVITEAFF,TGTGCCAGCAGTTACGGCAGGGTGATCACTGAAGCTTTCTTT
-,TRBJ2-5,TRBV29-1,-,CSVSLGETQYF,TGCAGCGTTAGCCTAGGGGAGACCCAGTACTTC